The 6 T cell receptor beta chains presented below share a single source sample, sequenced in a study of T cells after yellow fever vaccination (dated by TCRdb to the late 2010s). Per the publication, the treatment or condition label means: live attenuated yellow fever vaccine strain. The library relied on 5' RACE. TCRdb lists the instrument as Illumina NovaSeq 6000. TCRdb reprocessed the public reads (quality trimming at Q25 with fastp, clone calling with MiXCR) and kept in-frame beta chains. Records with the same CDR3 protein are collapsed into one entry carrying the most frequent genes and DNA. Recorded for this sample are about 320,000 distinct CDR3 sequences; 9.5% to 12% of them occurred a single time. The ten most abundant clones make up 3% to 3.5% of the sample. This specimen consisted of CD4+ T cells sorted from PBMCs, obtained 45 days after the yellow fever booster vaccination. The receptors shown here come from a man between 18 and 29 years old who received the YFV17D yellow fever vaccine.

The J gene is TRBJ2-3, the V gene TRBV29-1, with D possibly being TRBD1 or TRBD2 (6 bases each). V lost 4 bases and J 6 bases, leaving 14 bases between the germline ends. The germline gives CDR1 SQVTM, CDR2 ANQGSEA. The length of the CDR3 is 13 residues. Written as DNA, the CDR3 is TGCAGCGTTGTTTCTTTCGGGGGCGATACGCAGTATTTT. This encodes CSVVSFGGDTQYF.

V and J are TRBV11-2 and TRBJ2-7, with a weak D call TRBD1 (6 bases). Germline assignment: CDR1 SGHAT and CDR2 FQNNGV. CDR3 length: 14 residues. V shed 4 bases and J shed 6 bases, with 16 bases lying between them. This CDR3 reads CASSSLRTEREQYF. The CDR3 region has the DNA TGTGCCAGCAGCTCGTTGCGGACAGAACGCGAGCAGTACTTC.

The genes are TRBV29-1 and TRBJ2-5; D not certain. The CDR3 length is 11 residues. Germline values: CDR1 SQVTM, CDR2 ANQGSEA. V lost 6 bases, J lost 0 bases, and 5 bases lay in between. The CDR3 DNA is TGCAGCGTGGGCTACCAAGAGACCCAGTACTTC. This translates into CSVGYQETQYF.

V usage is TRBV7-8 and J usage is TRBJ2-6; D is possibly TRBD1 (5 bases). The V end was cut by 6 bases, the J end by 0 bases, with 9 bases between. Germline loops: CDR1 SGHVS, CDR2 FQNEAQ. The length of the CDR3 is 15 residues. CDR3 residues: CASRTGASGANVLTF. The CDR3 DNA reads TGTGCCAGCAGAACAGGAGCCTCTGGGGCCAACGTCCTGACTTTC.

The rearrangement uses TRBV6-6 and TRBJ1-2; 7 bases line up with TRBD1. Trimming cost V 2 bases and J 0 bases; bases outside gene matches: 18. CDR1 is MNHNY, CDR2 SVGAGI, per germline (reference sequence). The CDR3 runs to 20 residues. CDR3: CASSYGVGQPSFEPNYGYTF. CDR3 nucleotide sequence: TGTGCCAGCAGTTACGGGGTGGGACAGCCCTCCTTTGAACCTAACTATGGCTACACCTTC.

This clonotype was seen a single time. The V call is TRBV18, the J call TRBJ1-5; D uncertain. Trimming cost V 2 bases and J 2 bases, with 10 bases left between them. Looked up from germline, CDR1 is KGHSH and CDR2 is LQKENI. CDR3 length: 15 residues. CDR3 in DNA: TGTGCCAGCTCACCAGCACTGAGTGGCAATCAGCCCCAGCATTTT. Its protein product is CASSPALSGNQPQHF. The full variable domain, its missing parts supplied by reference TRBV18 and TRBJ1-5, is NAGVMQNPRHLVRRRGQEARLRCSPMKGHSHVYWYRQLPEEGLKFMVYLQKENIIDESGMPKERFSAEFPKEGPSILRIQQVVRGDSAAYFCASSPALSGNQPQHFGDGTRLSIL.